The 18 T cell receptor beta chains below were found in one sample sequenced in a study of human T cells and chemical hapten exposure. TCRdb reprocessed the RACE reads via MiXCR and lists one record per CDR3 protein. Of around 39,000 distinct CDR3 sequences listed, 6% to 7% are singletons. Time point indicated: patch test 1, 2 weeks after DPC sensitization. Treatment described: therapeutic diphenylcyclopropenone sensitization with weekly scalp DPC. Someone pulled total RNA out of unfractionated whole blood. The material was whole blood, obtained in connection with sensitization to the hapten diphenylcyclopropenone (DPC). These receptor sequences come from a woman in her 30s with alopecia areata. Some clones in this sample may be carry-over from other donors' samples.

This clonotype showed up just once. The chain links TRBV20-1 to TRBJ2-1; 15 bases fit TRBD2. The junction had 7 bases not matched to a gene; V was cut back by 0 bases and J by 10 bases. This CDR3 comprises 16 residues. CDR1 is DFQATT and CDR2 is SNEGSKA in the germline V gene (reference sequence). CDR3 loop: CSARDRTSGGAGEQFF. DNA of the CDR3: TGCAGTGCTAGAGATAGGACTAGCGGGGGGGCCGGAGAGCAGTTCTTC.

V gene TRBV7-2 combines with J gene TRBJ1-5; 8 nucleotides match TRBD1. The CDR3 spans 14 residues. V shed 3 bases, J shed 7 bases, and the junction held 5 bases outside the gene matches. Germline V lookup: CDR1 SGHTA, CDR2 FQGNSA. CDR3 coding DNA: TGTGCCAGCAGCTTCGACAGGGGAGGACAGCCCCAGCATTTT. Its protein product is CASSFDRGGQPQHF.

The rearrangement links TRBV25-1 to TRBJ2-7; D is undetermined. There are 11 residues in the CDR3. V was shortened by 10 bases and J by 3 bases, with 10 bases between the two germline ends. Germline loops: CDR1 MGHDK, CDR2 SYGVNS. CDR3 DNA sequence: TGTGCCACCTCGGAGCTCTACGAGCAGTACTTC. Translated, it gives CATSELYEQYF.

This clonotype was counted many times. The rearrangement uses TRBV6-1 and TRBJ2-2, with D perhaps TRBD2 (5 bases). CDR1 and CDR2 (germline): MNHNS, SASEGT. This CDR3 region has 17 residues. The ends were cut back, 8 bases at V and 5 bases at J, with 24 bases in the middle. The CDR3 DNA follows: TGTGCCAGCGTCCTCTTAGGGAGCCTTGCCGAAACCGGGGAGCTGTTTTTT. Translated: CASVLLGSLAETGELFF.

The chain recombines TRBV7-9 with TRBJ2-7; D is unclear. Germline CDR1 and CDR2: SEHNR and FQNEAQ (reference sequence). Trimming took off 5 bases at V and 2 bases at J, with 7 bases between the two ends. This CDR3 comprises 12 residues. Here the CDR3 reads CASSDRPYEQYF. The CDR3 bases are TGTGCCAGCAGCGATAGACCCTACGAGCAGTACTTC. The complete variable domain, with remaining parts taken from reference TRBV7-9 and TRBJ2-7, reads DTGVSQNPRHKITKRGQNVTFRCDPISEHNRLYWYRQTLGQGPEFLTYFQNEAQLEKSRLLSDRFSAERPKGSFSTLEIQRTEQGDSAMYLCASSDRPYEQYFGPGTRLTVT.

This clonotype was seen at least ten times. CDR3 protein: CASSLEGPSTDTQYF. CDR3 in DNA: TGCGCCAGCAGCTTGGAAGGTCCTAGCACAGATACGCAGTATTTT. J is TRBJ2-3 and V is TRBV5-1; no reliable D call. V lost 0 bases and J lost 0, with 8 bases in between. The CDR3 contains 15 residues. Looked up from germline, CDR1 is SGHRS and CDR2 is YFSETQ.

In regard to this clonotype: This may arise from a read error, as a much more abundant clone is one base away. The chain has TRBV14 and TRBJ2-1, with D tentatively TRBD2 (5 bases). CDR3 size: 15 residues. Germline V CDR1 and CDR2: SGHDN, FVKESK. The CDR3 coding sequence is TGTGCCAGCACCCAAGGGCTTAGCGAGTACAATGAGCAGTTCTTC. Translated: CASTQGLSEYNEQFF. Together with reference TRBV14 and TRBJ2-1, the CDR3 gives the full variable domain: EAGVTQFPSHSVIEKGQTVTLRCDPISGHDNLYWYRRVMGKEIKFLLHFVKESKQDESGMPNNRFLAERTGGTYSTLKVQPAELEDSGVYFCASTQGLSEYNEQFFGPGTRLTVL.

This clonotype showed up many times. The V gene is TRBV6-2 or TRBV6-3, the J gene TRBJ2-7; 8 nucleotides line up with TRBD2. Germline trimming cut 5 bases from V and 4 bases from J; bases unmatched to any gene: 10. This CDR3 has 15 residues. The germline gives CDR1 MNHEY, CDR2 SVGEGT. CDR3 in DNA: TGTGCCAGCAGTCCCGGGACTAGTTATGGGTACGAGCAGTACTTC. This gives the protein CASSPGTSYGYEQYF.

This clonotype was seen a handful of times. The chain is built from TRBV28 and TRBJ2-3, with TRBD2 identical over 11 bases. V lost 7 bases to trimming and J lost 1 base; unmatched junction nucleotides: 1. Germline loops: CDR1 MDHEN, CDR2 SYDVKM. The CDR3 totals 14 residues. The CDR3, as DNA: TGTGCCAGCAAGACTAGCGGGGGCACAGATACGCAGTATTTT. Amino acid sequence: CASKTSGGTDTQYF.

In its sample, this clonotype was seen many times. The chain links TRBV5-1 to TRBJ1-1; 7 nucleotides line up with TRBD1. CDR1 is SGHRS, CDR2 YFSETQ, per germline. The CDR3 spans 15 residues. The ends lost 7 bases at V and 0 bases at J; junction bases unmatched: 9. The CDR3 nucleotides read TGCGCCAGCGGGATTGGGGACAGCTTGAACACTGAAGCTTTCTTT. It specifies CASGIGDSLNTEAFF.

The V call is TRBV6-1, the J call TRBJ2-7, with 9 bases lining up with TRBD1. Unmatched junction bases numbered 7, after V lost 5 bases and J lost 2 bases. The CDR3 loop spans 15 amino acids. Per germline, CDR1 MNHNS and CDR2 SASEGT. The CDR3 sequence: CASSRLGQGAYEQYF. CDR3 in DNA: TGTGCCAGCAGTCGTTTGGGACAGGGCGCCTACGAGCAGTACTTC.

In this sample, this clonotype turned up many times. The genes are TRBV6-1 and TRBJ2-1; D is undetermined. Deletions cut 10 bases from V and 0 bases from J, with 16 bases between. The CDR3 is 15 residues long. Germline V gene lookup returns CDR1 MNHNS and CDR2 SASEGT. CDR3 coding DNA: TGTGCCACTAGAACCGGTGAAATCTCCTACAATGAGCAGTTCTTC. Translating gives CATRTGEISYNEQFF.

The table lists this clonotype with a few counts. V usage is TRBV7-2 and J usage is TRBJ2-3; a possible D gene is TRBD1 (6 bases). Trimming removed 5 bases from V and 2 bases from J, with 17 bases in between. CDR3 size: 16 residues. Germline values: CDR1 SGHTA, CDR2 FQGNSA. The CDR3 sequence: CASSPQGRAVTDTQYF. The CDR3 DNA follows: TGTGCCAGCAGCCCACAGGGAAGAGCAGTCACAGATACGCAGTATTTT.

CDR3 sequence reads: CASSINRGRNQPQHF. CDR3 bases: TGTGCCAGCAGCATTAACAGGGGTCGCAATCAGCCCCAGCATTTT. J is TRBJ1-5 and V is TRBV7-2, with TRBD1 matching 7 bases. V lost 5 bases to trimming and J lost 2 bases; unmatched junction nucleotides: 6. The CDR3 has 15 amino acids. The V gene's germline CDR1 is SGHTA and CDR2 FQGNSA.

The rearrangement uses TRBV20-1 and TRBJ1-5; TRBD1 is a possible D gene (5 bases). Germline loops: CDR1 DFQATT, CDR2 SNEGSKA (reference sequence). The CDR3 contains 13 residues. With 5 bases removed from V and 4 bases from J, the gap between germline ends came to 12 bases. CDR3 region: CSAGGVGNQPQHF. CDR3 nucleotide sequence: TGCAGTGCTGGGGGAGTGGGGAATCAGCCCCAGCATTTT.

This clonotype was seen a few times. This chain connects TRBV3-1 to TRBJ1-2; tentative D call: TRBD1 (5 bases). The CDR3 runs to 12 residues. The V gene lost 2 bases and the J gene lost 5 bases, with 6 bases spanning the gap. Germline V gives CDR1 LGHDT, CDR2 YNNKEL (reference sequence). CDR3 residues: CASSQRQYGYTF. CDR3 nucleotides: TGTGCCAGCAGCCAACGACAGTATGGCTACACCTTC.

This chain uses TRBV6-2 or TRBV6-3 with TRBJ2-3; a weak D match, TRBD2 (6 bases). The V end lost 10 bases, the J end lost 6 bases, and 14 bases lay between the germline ends. The CDR3 length is 12 residues. CDR1 MNHEY and CDR2 SVGEGT come from the germline V gene. Here the CDR3 DNA reads TGTGCCACTGAGACTAGTGCCGATACGCAGTATTTT. Its translation: CATETSADTQYF.

This clonotype came up once. The chain recombines TRBV11-1 with TRBJ2-5; 7 bases are shared with TRBD1. CDR3 length: 18 amino acids. Germline CDR1 reads SGHAT; CDR2 reads FQDESV (reference sequence). With 5 bases clipped from V and 1 base from J, the junction kept 16 bases outside the gene matches. The CDR3 region has the DNA TGTGCCAGCAGCCGACAGGGCTACCAGCGGAGATCCCAAGAGACCCAGTACTTC. Residues: CASSRQGYQRRSQETQYF.